The source of this T cell receptor (beta chain) is a study of blood T cell repertoires in COVID-19. TCRdb keeps only in-frame clones here, not all; method: immunoSEQ multiplex PCR. The sample shows some 300,000 clones, roughly 90% of them seen only once. Trimming stripped 0 bases from V and 1 base from J, with 16 bases between. The CDR3 is 17 residues long. Germline V gene data show CDR1 as SGHRS and CDR2 as YFSETQ. Source material: PBMCs or T cells enriched from blood (not recorded which). The sequence came from a woman in her 30s who had been exposed to COVID-19. The V and J genes are TRBV5-1 and TRBJ2-5; D is possibly TRBD1 (6 bases). The chain's CDR3 is CASSLEFTGSLQETQYF. Here the CDR3 DNA reads TGCGCCAGCAGCTTGGAATTTACAGGGAGCCTCCAAGAGACCCAGTACTTC. The full variable domain, rest sourced from reference TRBV5-1 and TRBJ2-5, is KAGVTQTPRYLIKTRGQQVTLSCSPISGHRSVSWYQQTPGQGLQFLFEYFSETQRNKGNFPGRFSGRQFSNSRSEMNVSTLELGDSALYLCASSLEFTGSLQETQYFGPGTRLLVL.